These 19 T cell receptor beta chains came from one sample sequenced in a study of blood T cell repertoires in COVID-19. Sequenced by immunoSEQ multiplex PCR; TCRdb stores in-frame clones only, minus some. This table holds around 420,000 clones, approximately 88% found once. The sequenced sample consisted of PBMCs or T cells enriched from blood (not recorded which). Receptor source: a woman in her forties with acute COVID-19.

This clone occurred a few times. This rearrangement joins TRBV10-2 to TRBJ1-6, with D unresolved. This CDR3 is 12 amino acids long. The V end lost 8 bases, the J end lost 9 bases, and 11 bases lay between the germline ends. From germline, CDR1 is WSHSY and CDR2 SAAADI. The CDR3 DNA sequence: TGCGCCAGCCGGACGAGGGCTTCACCCCTCCACTTT. As protein: CASRTRASPLHF.

The genes are TRBV5-1 and TRBJ1-2, with D uncertain. V lost 7 bases and J lost 5, with 15 bases in between. This CDR3 spans 13 amino acids. Germline-derived CDR1 and CDR2 are SGHRS and YFSETQ. In nucleotides, the CDR3 is TGCGCCAGCGCTCTAGAGGCTTTGTATGGCTACACCTTC. Translation: CASALEALYGYTF.

The count of this clone is one. This chain links TRBV12-5 with TRBJ2-7, with D hard to call. Deletions cut 3 bases from V and 4 bases from J, with 10 bases between. This CDR3 contains 13 residues. The V gene's germline CDR1 is LGHNT and CDR2 FRNRAP. The DNA of the CDR3 is TGTGCTAGTGGTTTAACGGAGCGTTACGAGCAGTACTTC. This encodes CASGLTERYEQYF.

The table lists this clone with a count of one. The chain employs TRBV7-8 and TRBJ2-7, with no clear D. The CDR3 length is 12 residues. V lost 1 base, J lost 6 bases, and 7 bases lay in between. CDR1 SGHVS and CDR2 FQNEAQ come from the germline V gene. CDR3 amino acids: CASSLGGSEQYF. CDR3 bases: TGTGCCAGCAGCTTAGGAGGTAGCGAGCAGTACTTC. The full variable domain, with the rest looked up from reference TRBV7-8 and TRBJ2-7, is GAGVSQSPRYKVAKRGQDVALRCDPISGHVSLFWYQQALGQGPEFLTYFQNEAQLDKSGLPSDRFFAERPEGSVSTLKIQRTQQEDSAVYLCASSLGGSEQYFGPGTRLTVT.

The chain recombines TRBV18 with TRBJ2-7; D is uncertain. The CDR3 extends over 14 amino acids. V was trimmed by 0 bases and J by 1 base, leaving 7 bases between them. Looked up from germline, CDR1 is KGHSH and CDR2 is LQKENI. The CDR3 bases are TGTGCCAGCTCACCACCCCAGGCATCCTACGAGCAGTACTTC. Translated, it gives CASSPPQASYEQYF.

This chain joins TRBV29-1 and TRBJ1-5; D possibly corresponds to TRBD1 (6 bases). Deletions cut 4 bases from V and 3 bases from J, with 13 bases between. Germline lookup yields CDR1 SQVTM and CDR2 ANQGSEA. The length of the CDR3 is 14 residues. CDR3 sequence: CSVGEGGPNQPQHF. In DNA, the CDR3 is TGCAGCGTTGGGGAGGGGGGCCCCAATCAGCCCCAGCATTTT.

The genes are TRBV5-1 and TRBJ2-5, with 10 positions matching TRBD2. CDR1 SGHRS and CDR2 YFSETQ come from the germline V gene. V dropped 4 bases and J dropped 5; count of bases not matched to a gene: 5. The CDR3 spans 14 residues. CDR3 DNA sequence: TGCGCCAGCAGCCAGAGCGGGGGGGCCGAGACCCAGTACTTC. Residues: CASSQSGGAETQYF.

The chain has TRBV23-1 and TRBJ2-2; no clear D gene. Being an ORF, TRBV23-1 has a function that is uncertain. Trimming cost V 6 bases and J 2 bases, with 22 bases left between them. The length of the CDR3 is 18 residues. The CDR3 here is CASSPRPRPITNTGELFF. In nucleotides, the CDR3 is TGCGCCAGCAGCCCGAGACCCAGGCCGATTACTAACACCGGGGAGCTGTTTTTT.

The CDR3 loop is CASRDRGRTIYTF. Here the CDR3 DNA reads TGTGCCAGCAGGGACAGGGGGCGTACCATCTACACCTTC. This chain links TRBV2 with TRBJ1-2; 11 nucleotides match TRBD1. The CDR3 has 13 amino acids. V lost 6 bases, J lost 10 bases, and 7 bases stayed unmatched. Germline V gene lookup returns CDR1 SNHLY and CDR2 FYNNEI.

The genes are TRBV5-1 and TRBJ1-4, with a possible D match to TRBD1 (6 bases). The V gene lost 0 bases and the J gene lost 8 bases, with 14 bases spanning the gap. The CDR3 is made up of 15 amino acids. Germline CDR1 SGHRS, CDR2 YFSETQ. CDR3 residues: CASSLERTGGEKLFF. DNA for the CDR3: TGCGCCAGCAGCTTGGAACGTACGGGGGGCGAAAAACTGTTTTTT.

The rearrangement joins TRBV5-1 to TRBJ2-5; maybe TRBD2 (5 bases). Germline values: CDR1 SGHRS, CDR2 YFSETQ. CDR3 length: 13 amino acids. V was cut by 4 bases and J by 2 bases, with 9 bases left in between. The CDR3 bases are TGCGCCAGCAGCGGAGCGGCACAAGAGACCCAGTACTTC. Translating it yields CASSGAAQETQYF.

This chain joins TRBV2 and TRBJ2-3; TRBD1 matches 8 bases. The CDR3 sequence is 15 residues long. CDR1 SNHLY and CDR2 FYNNEI come from the germline V gene. V gave up 1 base and J gave up 3 bases; unmatched junction bases: 3. The CDR3 region has the DNA TGTGCCAGCAGTGAAGAAGGACAGGGAACAGATACGCAGTATTTT. It yields the protein CASSEEGQGTDTQYF.

This chain joins TRBV2 and TRBJ2-1; D remains ambiguous. CDR1 and CDR2 (germline): SNHLY, FYNNEI. The CDR3 loop spans 15 amino acids. The V and J ends lost 8 bases and 4 bases respectively, with 18 bases between them. Written as DNA, the CDR3 is TGTGCCAGCCCTAGACTGCGAAACCTTTACAATGAGCAGTTCTTC. As protein: CASPRLRNLYNEQFF.

The V gene is TRBV19, the J gene TRBJ2-7; 9 bases line up with TRBD1. With 5 bases clipped from V and 3 bases from J, the junction kept 2 bases outside the gene matches. Per germline, CDR1 LNHDA and CDR2 SQIVND (reference sequence). The CDR3 is 13 amino acids. The CDR3 nucleotides are TGTGCCAGTAGTTCGGGACAGGGCTACGAGCAGTACTTC. Translating gives CASSSGQGYEQYF.

V is TRBV6-5 and J is TRBJ1-5; the match to TRBD1 covers 7 bases. This CDR3 contains 13 residues. V dropped 6 bases and J dropped 4; count of bases not matched to a gene: 3. Germline V gene lookup returns CDR1 MNHEY and CDR2 SVGAGI. This CDR3 reads CASSVGQNQPQHF. The CDR3 DNA reads as TGTGCCAGCAGCGTGGGACAGAATCAGCCCCAGCATTTT.

CDR3 sequence reads: CAWMATTNTEAFF. In DNA, the CDR3 is TGTGCCTGGATGGCCACCACGAACACTGAAGCTTTCTTT. The rearrangement joins TRBV30 to TRBJ1-1; D remains ambiguous. Germline V gene lookup returns CDR1 GTSNPN and CDR2 SVGIG (reference sequence). Trimming removed 4 bases at V and 1 base at J, with 10 bases between. The CDR3 consists of 13 residues.

V is TRBV5-4 and J is TRBJ1-2, with 7 bases matching TRBD1. J was trimmed by 4 bases and V by 2 bases; bases with no gene match: 5. The CDR3 runs to 14 residues. Germline lookup yields CDR1 SGHNT and CDR2 YYREEE (reference sequence). The CDR3 sequence is CASSFGRGTYGYTF. CDR3 DNA: TGTGCCAGCAGCTTCGGCAGGGGGACCTATGGCTACACCTTC.

As regards this clone: The same CDR3 can be traced to other DNA sequences in this sample. This CDR3 is CASSQDRGNQPQHF. CDR3 in DNA: TGTGCCAGCAGCCAAGACAGGGGAAATCAGCCCCAGCATTTT. The chain combines TRBV3-1 (or the pseudogene TRBV3-2) with TRBJ1-5, with D tentatively TRBD1 (6 bases). The germline V and J ends were trimmed by 0 bases and 4 bases, with 7 bases remaining between them. Germline CDR1 and CDR2: LGHDT and YNNKEL (reference sequence). This CDR3 region has 14 residues.

J is TRBJ1-5 and V is TRBV6-1; 12 positions agree with TRBD1. V trimming: 0 bases; J trimming: 0 bases; junction bases outside the gene matches: 9. Germline V gene data show CDR1 as MNHNS and CDR2 as SASEGT. This CDR3 comprises 20 residues. The CDR3 DNA reads TGTGCCAGCAGTGAAGCTGGGACAGGGGGCTTTCTTTATAGCAATCAGCCCCAGCATTTT. Translation gives CASSEAGTGGFLYSNQPQHF.